The 15 T cell receptor beta chains listed next were all sequenced from one sample in a study of T cells after posttransplantation cyclophosphamide. Sequencing was performed with immunoSEQ multiplex PCR; in TCRdb, only in-frame clones are kept and a portion is missing. There are 20,000 or so clones in the sample; around 91% occur only once, and under 2% lies in the top ten. Controls had myeloablative marrow grafts with methotrexate and calcineurin inhibitor, sampled at 1 year. The sample here was PBMCs, taken roughly 350 days after allogeneic stem cell transplant with calcineurin inhibitor and methotrexate. The receptor set was obtained from a female patient aged 25-39 years who received an allogeneic stem cell transplant from an unrelated donor, was CMV-positive, and had acute and chronic GVHD. Some T cells may possibly be graft donor cells.

The chain recombines TRBV10-2 with TRBJ2-3; 9 bases map to TRBD2. J lost 7 bases, V lost 0 bases, and 5 bases had no gene match. The CDR3 contains 15 residues. Germline CDR1 WSHSY, CDR2 SAAADI. CDR3 sequence (DNA): TGCGCCAGCAGTGAGTCGGCGGGAGGGCTTAATACGCAGTATTTT. Protein sequence: CASSESAGGLNTQYF.

The V call is TRBV19, the J call TRBJ2-3; 8 nucleotides align to TRBD1. The CDR3 has 15 residues. Unmatched junction bases numbered 5, after V lost 5 bases and J lost 1 base. Looked up from germline, CDR1 is LNHDA and CDR2 is SQIVND (reference sequence). CDR3 nucleotide sequence: TGTGCCAGTAGTCAAGGACAGGGTGGCACAGATACGCAGTATTTT. It is translated as CASSQGQGGTDTQYF.

The CDR3 DNA reads as TGTGCCAGCAGACACGACAGCTACAATGAGCAGTTCTTC. Residues: CASRHDSYNEQFF. This chain connects TRBV6-5 to TRBJ2-1; possible D gene TRBD1, 5 bases. The germline V gene encodes CDR1 MNHEY and CDR2 SVGAGI. The CDR3 totals 13 residues. The germline V and J ends were trimmed by 6 bases and 3 bases, with 9 bases remaining between them.

The chain has TRBV29-1 and TRBJ2-3; 7 bases align to TRBD1. The CDR3 contains 15 residues. Germline trimming cut 4 bases from V and 9 bases from J; bases unmatched to any gene: 16. Germline-derived CDR1 and CDR2 are SQVTM and ANQGSEA. CDR3 DNA: TGCAGCGTTGGGTTTACAGGGGCGATGGCTGGCACGCAGTATTTT. Translation gives CSVGFTGAMAGTQYF.

The rearrangement uses TRBV7-2 and TRBJ2-1, with 16 bases that match TRBD2. CDR1 and CDR2 from the germline V gene are SGHTA and FQGNSA. The CDR3 length is 19 residues. Unmatched junction bases numbered 9, after V lost 5 bases and J lost 2 bases. The CDR3 loop reads CASSAPGLAGGLPYNEQFF. The CDR3 DNA follows: TGTGCCAGCAGCGCTCCGGGACTAGCGGGAGGGCTCCCCTACAATGAGCAGTTCTTC. Based on the CDR3 plus reference TRBV7-2 and TRBJ2-1, the full variable domain is GAGVSQSPSNKVTEKGKDVELRCDPISGHTALYWYRQSLGQGLEFLIYFQGNSAPDKSGLPSDRFSAERTGGSVSTLTIQRTQQEDSAVYLCASSAPGLAGGLPYNEQFFGPGTRLTVL.

The gene calls are TRBV4-2 and TRBJ2-7; possible D gene TRBD2, 6 bases. The CDR3 extends over 16 amino acids. V gave up 0 bases and J gave up 2 bases, with 14 bases separating them. Germline V gene data show CDR1 as LGHNA and CDR2 as YNFKEQ. The CDR3 DNA sequence: TGTGCCAGCAGCCAAGATCGAGGGGACTCCCCCTACGAGCAGTACTTC. Residues: CASSQDRGDSPYEQYF.

The chain carries TRBV7-2 and TRBJ2-3, with TRBD2 matching 8 bases. Trimming at V came to 3 bases and at J to 4 bases, leaving 9 bases not matched to a gene. The CDR3 has 16 amino acids. The germline gives CDR1 SGHTA, CDR2 FQGNSA. The CDR3 is CASSFQGGLASDTQYF. In nucleotides, the CDR3 is TGTGCCAGCAGCTTCCAGGGTGGACTAGCCTCAGATACGCAGTATTTT.

The chain combines TRBV19 with TRBJ1-2, with TRBD1 identical over 7 bases. Trimming cost V 5 bases and J 8 bases; bases outside gene matches: 11. CDR3 length equals 14 residues. In germline, CDR1 is LNHDA, CDR2 SQIVND (reference sequence). The CDR3, as DNA: TGTGCCAGTAGTTTTGGAAGGGGGCTAGGAGGCTACACCTTC. It codes for CASSFGRGLGGYTF. Using reference TRBV19 and TRBJ1-2 for the parts outside the CDR3, the full variable domain is DGGITQSPKYLFRKEGQNVTLSCEQNLNHDAMYWYRQDPGQGLRLIYYSQIVNDFQKGDIAEGYSVSREKKESFPLTVTSAQKNPTAFYLCASSFGRGLGGYTFGSGTRLTVV.

The chain employs TRBV20-1 and TRBJ1-1, with 7 nucleotides matching TRBD1. The J segment lost 8 bases and the V segment lost 6 bases, leaving 6 bases of the junction unmatched. The CDR3 is 11 amino acids. Per the germline V gene, CDR1 is DFQATT and CDR2 is SNEGSKA (reference sequence). The CDR3 here is CSAPGQVEAFF. CDR3 DNA sequence: TGCAGTGCCCCCGGACAGGTCGAAGCTTTCTTT.

The chain uses TRBV5-1 and TRBJ2-3; D is unresolved. Germline V lookup: CDR1 SGHRS, CDR2 YFSETQ. V lost 2 bases and J 5 bases, leaving 9 bases between the germline ends. This CDR3 comprises 13 residues. CDR3: CASSFPGEDTQYF. CDR3 nucleotide sequence: TGCGCCAGCAGCTTCCCAGGCGAAGATACGCAGTATTTT.

V usage is TRBV19 and J usage is TRBJ2-7; 8 bases agree with TRBD1. Germline lookup yields CDR1 LNHDA and CDR2 SQIVND (reference sequence). The CDR3 extends over 13 amino acids. Trimming at V came to 7 bases and at J to 2 bases, leaving 4 bases not matched to a gene. CDR3 nucleotide sequence: TGTGCCAGTACCCGGACAGGGACCTACGAGCAGTACGTC. This codes for CASTRTGTYEQYV.

The chain is built from TRBV6-5 and TRBJ2-3; D is ambiguous. V was trimmed by 0 bases and J by 4 bases, leaving 14 bases between them. CDR1 is MNHEY, CDR2 SVGAGI, per germline. This CDR3 has 16 amino acids. CDR3 coding DNA: TGTGCCAGCAGTTACTCGATCACAGATCGTGCAGATACGCAGTATTTT. Residues: CASSYSITDRADTQYF.

This clone appeared a single time. The chain links TRBV7-9 to TRBJ2-1; the match to TRBD2 covers 8 bases. CDR1 SEHNR and CDR2 FQNEAQ come from the germline V gene (reference sequence). After removal of 5 bases from V and 10 bases from J, the junction contained 16 bases not matched to a gene. This CDR3 region has 16 residues. This CDR3 is CASSQAGTSSTREQFF. CDR3 nucleotide sequence: TGTGCCAGCAGCCAAGCCGGGACTAGTTCCACTCGGGAGCAGTTCTTC.

This clone was seen just once. The rearrangement links TRBV4-3 to TRBJ2-5; TRBD2 matches 11 bases. Germline CDR1 LGHNA, CDR2 YSLEER. After removal of 0 bases from V and 4 bases from J, the junction contained 4 bases not matched to a gene. The CDR3 contains 16 residues. CDR3 sequence (DNA): TGCGCCAGCAGCCAAGATCAACTAGCGGGAGTAGAGACCCAGTACTTC. Amino acid sequence: CASSQDQLAGVETQYF.

This clone was recorded only once. The gene calls are TRBV5-1 and TRBJ1-5; unclear D gene. Between the trimmed V and J ends, which lost 4 bases and 3 bases, there was a span of 11 bases. The CDR3 spans 14 residues. Germline CDR1 SGHRS, CDR2 YFSETQ. In DNA form, the CDR3 reads TGCGCCAGCAGCCTCTCAGGAATCAATCAGCCCCAGCATTTT. It is translated as CASSLSGINQPQHF.